The 28 T cell receptor beta chains below come from one sample, sequenced in a study of human T cells and chemical hapten exposure. TCRdb fed the RACE reads into MiXCR, producing one record per CDR3 protein. Of 70,000 to 90,000 distinct CDR3 sequences in the sample, over 9.5% were seen once. This sample's time point: patch test 2, 6 weeks after DPC sensitization. Treatment denoted: therapeutic diphenylcyclopropenone sensitization with weekly scalp DPC. Here the sequenced sample was whole blood, taken in connection with sensitization to the hapten diphenylcyclopropenone (DPC). These receptors all come from a woman between 50 and 59 years old with alopecia areata. Some clones in this sample may be carry-over from other donors' samples.

The V call is TRBV7-7, the J call TRBJ2-5; 7 bases match TRBD1. After removal of 4 bases from V and 7 bases from J, the junction contained 6 bases not matched to a gene. Germline V lookup: CDR1 SSHAT, CDR2 FNYEAQ (reference sequence). CDR3 size: 13 residues. CDR3 DNA: TGTGCCAGCAGCTCCGACAGGGACGGGACCCAGTACTTC. It specifies CASSSDRDGTQYF. Using reference TRBV7-7 and TRBJ2-5 for the parts outside the CDR3, the full variable domain is GAGVSQSPRYKVTKRGQDVTLRCDPISSHATLYWYQQALGQGPEFLTYFNYEAQPDKSGLPSDRFSAERPEGSISTLTIQRTEQRDSAMYRCASSSDRDGTQYFGPGTRLLVL.

The table lists this clonotype with a few counts. This chain uses TRBV12-3 or TRBV12-4 with TRBJ2-5; D is unresolved. This CDR3 has 14 residues. Trimming left V 5 bases short and J 5 bases short, with 15 bases between. The CDR3 DNA reads as TGTGCCAGCAGTCCAAACCAGGTTGTCGAGACCCAGTACTTC. Protein: CASSPNQVVETQYF.

This clonotype has only a few counts. The chain has TRBV20-1 and TRBJ1-1; TRBD1 might be the D (6 bases). Per germline, CDR1 DFQATT and CDR2 SNEGSKA (reference sequence). Between the trimmed V and J ends, which lost 5 bases and 1 base, there was a span of 14 bases. The CDR3 totals 14 residues. CDR3 coding DNA: TGCAGTGCTCCAGAGATAGGGGGGAACACTGAAGCTTTCTTT. Amino acid sequence: CSAPEIGGNTEAFF.

This clonotype showed up many times. This chain joins TRBV20-1 and TRBJ1-3; TRBD1 is a possible D gene (5 bases). This CDR3 is 14 amino acids long. CDR1 and CDR2 (germline): DFQATT, SNEGSKA (reference sequence). V lost 2 bases, J lost 2 bases, and 10 bases lay in between. In DNA form, the CDR3 reads TGCAGTGCTAGACAGGGTGTAACTGGAAACACCATATATTTT. Translating gives CSARQGVTGNTIYF.

This clonotype has only a few counts. The chain joins TRBV20-1 to TRBJ2-7, with 16 bases aligning to TRBD2. The CDR3 loop spans 15 amino acids. Germline CDR1 reads DFQATT; CDR2 reads SNEGSKA (reference sequence). V gave up 5 bases and J gave up 2 bases; unmatched junction bases: 3. DNA for the CDR3: TGCAGTGCTCCGGGACTAGCGGGAGGGACCTACGAGCAGTACTTC. Translated, it gives CSAPGLAGGTYEQYF.

This clonotype has a count of ten or more. The chain couples TRBV7-6 to TRBJ2-3; D not certain. The germline V gene encodes CDR1 SGHVS and CDR2 FNYEAQ. CDR3 length: 15 residues. V was pared by 2 bases and J by 4 bases, with 13 bases between. CDR3 DNA: TGTGCCAGCAGCTTATCGAGAGCTCGTCCAGATACGCAGTATTTT. Translating gives CASSLSRARPDTQYF.

This clonotype was picked up a small number of times. V gene TRBV12-3 or TRBV12-4 combines with J gene TRBJ2-1, with a possible D match to TRBD1 (7 bases). CDR3 length: 14 amino acids. V was trimmed by 5 bases and J by 9 bases, leaving 17 bases between them. CDR3 sequence (DNA): TGTGCCAGCAGTCCACGGGGGACAGCAGGTGAGCAGTTCTTC. As protein: CASSPRGTAGEQFF.

The chain joins TRBV20-1 to TRBJ2-1; D not certain. Germline V gene sequence: CDR1 DFQATT, CDR2 SNEGSKA (reference sequence). V was shortened by 7 bases and J by 4 bases, with 8 bases between the two germline ends. CDR3 length: 11 residues. The CDR3 region is CSVNRYNEQFF. The CDR3 DNA is TGCAGTGTTAACCGTTACAATGAGCAGTTCTTC.

This clonotype has ten or more counts. V is TRBV3-1 and J is TRBJ2-1; no definite D call. The germline V gene has CDR1 LGHDT and CDR2 YNNKEL (reference sequence). CDR3 length: 13 residues. Trimming took off 4 bases at V and 9 bases at J, with 13 bases between the two ends. For the CDR3, the DNA is TGTGCCAGCAGCCGGGGAACGTTGAGTGAGCAGTTCTTC. Its translation is CASSRGTLSEQFF.

This clonotype showed up many times. The chain carries TRBV4-3 and TRBJ1-1; TRBD1 is a possible D gene (6 bases). The germline V gene has CDR1 LGHNA and CDR2 YSLEER. CDR3 length: 16 amino acids. Trimming took off 5 bases at V and 0 bases at J, with 16 bases between the two ends. The CDR3 loop is CASSELYRTVNTEAFF. The CDR3 region has the DNA TGCGCCAGCAGCGAGCTCTACAGGACAGTGAACACTGAAGCTTTCTTT.

At least ten counts were recorded for this clonotype. J is TRBJ2-3 and V is TRBV28; 10 bases map to TRBD1. CDR1 and CDR2 (germline): MDHEN, SYDVKM. Trimming took 0 bases from V and 0 from J; bases not matched to a gene: 9. CDR3 length: 19 residues. CDR3 sequence: CASSLWSPDRGTSTDTQYF. CDR3 bases: TGTGCCAGCAGTTTATGGTCCCCGGACAGGGGGACTAGCACAGATACGCAGTATTTT. Combining the CDR3 with reference TRBV28 and TRBJ2-3 gives the whole variable domain DVKVTQSSRYLVKRTGEKVFLECVQDMDHENMFWYRQDPGLGLRLIYFSYDVKMKEKGDIPEGYSVSREKKERFSLILESASTNQTSMYLCASSLWSPDRGTSTDTQYFGPGTRLTVL.

This clonotype occurred many times. J is TRBJ1-4 and V is TRBV30, with unresolved D. CDR1 is GTSNPN, CDR2 SVGIG, per germline (reference sequence). The CDR3 runs 14 residues. V gave up 2 bases and J gave up 2 bases, with 9 bases separating them. The CDR3 loop reads CAWSPGFTNEKLFF. DNA for the CDR3: TGTGCCTGGAGTCCCGGGTTCACTAATGAAAAACTGTTTTTT.

This clonotype was counted only a few times. The chain joins TRBV9 to TRBJ2-3, with a possible D match to TRBD1 (6 bases). The V end lost 4 bases, the J end lost 5 bases, and 17 bases lay between the germline ends. Germline assignment: CDR1 SGDLS and CDR2 YYNGEE. This CDR3 region has 15 residues. The CDR3 spells CASSPRGAEEDTQYF. In nucleotides, the CDR3 is TGTGCCAGCAGCCCCAGGGGTGCGGAAGAAGATACGCAGTATTTT. The entire variable domain, with the rest obtained from reference TRBV9 and TRBJ2-3, is as follows: DSGVTQTPKHLITATGQRVTLRCSPRSGDLSVYWYQQSLDQGLQFLIQYYNGEERAKGNILERFSAQQFPDLHSELNLSSLELGDSALYFCASSPRGAEEDTQYFGPGTRLTVL.

This clonotype was counted ten times or more. This chain links TRBV29-1 with TRBJ2-2; D possibly corresponds to TRBD1 (6 bases). Germline CDR1 reads SQVTM; CDR2 reads ANQGSEA. The CDR3 extends over 13 amino acids. V gave up 5 bases and J gave up 7 bases, with 14 bases separating them. The CDR3 spells CSVRQGIRGELFF. The CDR3 coding sequence is TGCAGCGTTCGCCAGGGGATACGCGGGGAGCTGTTTTTT.

This chain joins TRBV11-2 and TRBJ2-4; D call uncertain. The CDR3 contains 11 residues. The germline gives CDR1 SGHAT, CDR2 FQNNGV. Trimming took 3 bases from V and 10 from J, leaving 7 bases between them. The CDR3 protein is CASSFGRIQYF. DNA of the CDR3: TGTGCCAGCAGCTTTGGTCGGATTCAGTACTTC.

The sample holds a few counts of this clonotype. V usage is TRBV11-2 and J usage is TRBJ2-1; the match to TRBD2 covers 7 bases. The germline gives CDR1 SGHAT, CDR2 FQNNGV. Trimming took 2 bases from V and 8 from J; bases not matched to a gene: 15. The CDR3 consists of 17 residues. The chain's CDR3 is CASSLQGVSRERDEQFF. CDR3 sequence (DNA): TGTGCCAGCAGCTTACAAGGGGTGTCGCGGGAGCGGGATGAGCAGTTCTTC.

This clonotype was counted ten times or more. The chain joins TRBV2 to TRBJ2-1; D is possibly TRBD1 or TRBD2 (5 bases each). V was clipped by 8 bases and J by 5 bases, with 16 bases between them. Germline values: CDR1 SNHLY, CDR2 FYNNEI. The CDR3 extends over 14 amino acids. The chain's CDR3 is CASVNGGSDNEQFF. CDR3 nucleotides: TGTGCCAGCGTAAATGGGGGATCGGACAATGAGCAGTTCTTC. Filled out from reference TRBV2 and TRBJ2-1, the complete variable domain reads EPEVTQTPSHQVTQMGQEVILRCVPISNHLYFYWYRQILGQKVEFLVSFYNNEISEKSEIFDDQFSVERPDGSNFTLKIRSTKLEDSAMYFCASVNGGSDNEQFFGPGTRLTVL.

The chain carries TRBV7-2 and TRBJ2-1; no firm D call. Germline V gene sequence: CDR1 SGHTA, CDR2 FQGNSA. CDR3 size: 14 residues. The V end lost 3 bases, the J end lost 5 bases, and 11 bases lay between the germline ends. The CDR3 loop reads CASSLALTNNEQFF. In DNA form, the CDR3 reads TGTGCCAGCAGCTTGGCACTTACCAACAATGAGCAGTTCTTC.

This clonotype showed up many times. V and J are TRBV7-7 and TRBJ2-3; a possible D gene is TRBD2 (6 bases). V lost 5 bases, J lost 4 bases, and 10 bases lay in between. CDR3 size: 13 residues. From germline, CDR1 is SSHAT and CDR2 FNYEAQ (reference sequence). In DNA, the CDR3 is TGTGCCAGCAGCCAGAAGCGGGCAGATACGCAGTATTTT. Its translation: CASSQKRADTQYF.

This clonotype occurred many times. This chain joins TRBV3-1 and TRBJ2-5; tentatively, D is TRBD2 (6 bases). V gave up 6 bases and J gave up 2 bases, with 13 bases separating them. Germline CDR1 LGHDT, CDR2 YNNKEL (reference sequence). The CDR3 runs 14 residues. The CDR3 here is CASSSGGKQETQYF. The CDR3 region has the DNA TGTGCCAGCAGTAGTGGCGGGAAACAAGAGACCCAGTACTTC.

This clonotype appeared a few times. J is TRBJ2-1 and V is TRBV28, with D perhaps being TRBD1 or TRBD2 (5 bases each). The CDR3 runs 15 residues. V shed 8 bases and J shed 0 bases, with 14 bases lying between them. Germline lookup yields CDR1 MDHEN and CDR2 SYDVKM. The DNA for the CDR3 is TGTGCCAGCTCTAGTGCAGGGACCTCCTACAATGAGCAGTTCTTC. The encoded protein is CASSSAGTSYNEQFF.

The chain combines TRBV21-1 with TRBJ2-1; the D call in the table, TRBD1, was not verified against the DNA. TRBV21-1 is marked as a pseudogene. The CDR3 length is 18 residues. As DNA, the CDR3 is TGTGCCAGCAGCAAAGCTAAGTCCGCGGGGGCCTCCTACAATGAGCAGTTCTTC. Translated: CASSKAKSAGASYNEQFF.

The chain combines TRBV4-3 with TRBJ2-1; TRBD2 is a possible D gene (5 bases). V was clipped by 0 bases and J by 8 bases, with 8 bases between them. CDR3 size: 13 residues. Germline CDR1 reads LGHNA; CDR2 reads YSLEER. The DNA for the CDR3 is TGCGCCAGCAGCCAAGATCTGAGGGATGAGCAGTTCTTC. As protein: CASSQDLRDEQFF.

This clonotype has at least ten counts. This sequence joins TRBV11-3 and TRBJ2-4; unclear D gene. The V and J ends lost 2 bases and 0 bases respectively, with 14 bases between them. The length of the CDR3 is 17 residues. Germline-derived CDR1 and CDR2 are SGHNT and YENEEA. The chain's CDR3 is CASSLPGVKRAKNIQYF. The CDR3 DNA is TGTGCCAGCAGCTTACCGGGTGTGAAACGAGCCAAAAACATTCAGTACTTC.

V gene TRBV28 combines with J gene TRBJ1-1, with D possibly being TRBD1 (6 bases). V lost 2 bases and J lost 10, with 11 bases in between. The CDR3 runs 12 residues. The V gene's germline CDR1 is MDHEN and CDR2 SYDVKM. In DNA, the CDR3 is TGTGCCAGCAGTTTAACAGGGCTGGTAGCTTTCTTT. It yields the protein CASSLTGLVAFF.

This clonotype was counted between two and nine times. V usage is TRBV7-9 and J usage is TRBJ2-1; D may be TRBD1 or TRBD2 (5 bases each). Per germline, CDR1 SEHNR and CDR2 FQNEAQ (reference sequence). The CDR3 consists of 11 residues. The ends were cut back, 5 bases at V and 9 bases at J, with 8 bases in the middle. This chain's CDR3 is CASSRDREQFF. DNA for the CDR3: TGTGCCAGCAGCAGGGACCGTGAGCAGTTCTTC.

The sample holds many counts of this clonotype. The genes are TRBV20-1 and TRBJ1-6, with D possibly matching TRBD1 (5 bases). This CDR3 has 13 amino acids. The ends were cut back, 5 bases at V and 4 bases at J, with 9 bases in the middle. The germline CDR1 and CDR2 sequences are DFQATT and SNEGSKA (reference sequence). This CDR3 is CSALREYNSPLHF. The CDR3 DNA sequence: TGCAGTGCTCTCAGGGAATATAATTCACCCCTCCACTTT.

This chain links TRBV6-4 with TRBJ1-2; 7 nucleotides line up with TRBD1. Per germline, CDR1 MRHNA and CDR2 SNTAGT. V lost 7 bases to trimming and J lost 7 bases; unmatched junction nucleotides: 18. The CDR3 loop spans 16 amino acids. For the CDR3, the DNA is TGTGCCAGCACCGACCAGCCGGGACAGCAAGCGAGTGGCTACACCTTC. It is translated as CASTDQPGQQASGYTF.